Below, 3 T cell receptor beta chains from the same sample are listed, as sequenced in a study of CD8 T cells in Susac syndrome. Random hexamers served to reverse transcribe about 0.5 to 1 ug RNA. TCRdb reanalysed the immunoSEQ multiplex PCR reads using MiXCR and keeps one entry per CDR3 protein. The data show approximately 200,000 distinct CDR3 sequences, nearly 95% seen once. Specimen: CD4+ T cells from PBMCs. The receptor set was obtained from a human donor with multiple sclerosis.

V is TRBV9 and J is TRBJ2-1, with 9 bases matching TRBD1. With 2 bases clipped from V and 4 bases from J, the junction kept 4 bases outside the gene matches. The CDR3 contains 15 residues. Germline V gives CDR1 SGDLS, CDR2 YYNGEE. The CDR3 DNA sequence: TGTGCCAGCAGCGTCGCCGGGACAGGGTACAATGAGCAGTTCTTC. Translated, it gives CASSVAGTGYNEQFF.

The V and J genes are TRBV30 and TRBJ1-4; D remains ambiguous. V was cut by 5 bases and J by 7 bases, with 14 bases left in between. Germline lookup yields CDR1 GTSNPN and CDR2 SVGIG (reference sequence). This CDR3 region has 13 residues. Here the CDR3 DNA reads TGTGCCTGGGAGAGGCACGTGGGTGAAAAACTGTTTTTT. Its translation is CAWERHVGEKLFF.

The rearrangement joins TRBV29-1 to TRBJ1-2; D possibly corresponds to TRBD1 (5 bases). V was trimmed by 6 bases and J by 2 bases, leaving 16 bases between them. This CDR3 has 14 amino acids. CDR1 and CDR2 (germline): SQVTM, ANQGSEA. CDR3 sequence (DNA): TGCAGCGTGGTCCGGGACGGGGACAACTATGGCTACACCTTC. Protein product: CSVVRDGDNYGYTF.